This TCR beta chain stems from a study of T cell responses to AZD1222 COVID-19 vaccine. Study-wide findings and caveats: Dominant CD4 TCR responses targeted spike regions 160-218 and 743-854. The study identified only a handful of AZD1222 recipients as seropositive at baseline. Spike-specific TCR breadth and depth grew following two AZD1222 doses.

Sequenced by immunoSEQ multiplex PCR; TCRdb stores in-frame clones only, minus some. The sample contains about 140,000 clones, around 90% of which appear only once. On this clone: What it recognizes is unknown.

CDR1 and CDR2 from the germline V gene are SSHAT and FNYEAQ (reference sequence). This CDR3 is built from 15 residues. Trimming took 6 bases from V and 5 from J; bases not matched to a gene: 8. V gene TRBV7-7 combines with J gene TRBJ2-7; 12 bases align to TRBD2. Sequenced here: peripheral blood, sampled on day 0 of AZD1222 vaccination. This receptor was obtained from an adult in good health. In DNA, the CDR3 is TGTGCCAGCAGTCCAGGACTAGCGGGAATGAACGAGCAGTACTTC. It yields the protein CASSPGLAGMNEQYF.